In this sample, the clone carrying this T cell receptor (beta chain) turned up once. Its antigen is not identified. The sample belongs to a study of T cell responses to AZD1222 COVID-19 vaccine. Broader study findings: Only a handful of people who got AZD1222 tested seropositive at baseline. The donor cohort was predominantly white British with a female majority, and clonal diversity may have been underestimated. The repertoires were collected only after the peak T cell response.

Researchers grouped second doses given at about 4 or about 12 weeks into one pool. Generated by immunoSEQ multiplex PCR, the TCRdb table keeps only in-frame clones and is missing some. The sample lists under 200,000 clones, about 91% occurring once. The starting material was peripheral blood, obtained 28 days after the second AZD1222 dose. The sequence derives from an adult who received the AZD1222 COVID-19 vaccine.

In DNA form, the CDR3 reads TGTGCCAGCAGTGACATTGGCGGAAGCTATGGCTACACCTTC. This translates into CASSDIGGSYGYTF. The rearrangement links TRBV27 to TRBJ1-2; D is unresolved. Trimming pared 5 bases from V and 4 bases from J, leaving 14 bases between. The CDR3 contains 14 residues. CDR1 and CDR2 from the germline V gene are MNHEY and SMNVEV (reference sequence).